This entry concerns a single T cell receptor (beta chain). Its specificity is not known. V lost 11 bases, J lost 0 bases, and 4 bases stayed unmatched. Germline V gene lookup returns CDR1 ENHRY and CDR2 SYGVKD. The CDR3 has 14 amino acids. This specimen belongs to a study of T cells in localized non-small cell lung cancer. Study results and caveats: Of the top 100 tumor clones, median around 55 were in adjacent lung, 25 to 35 among its top 100. Exceeding tumor, uninvolved adjacent lung had the highest T cell clonality.

Sequencing used immunoSEQ multiplex PCR; TCRdb keeps in-frame clones, though not all of them. Of 90,000 to 95,000 clones listed, about nine tenths were seen once; the top ten hold about 15%. The sample here was peripheral blood, taken before any cancer treatment. The TCR was taken from a man aged 35 to 69 with stage I squamous cell lung carcinoma. V and J are TRBV10-3 and TRBJ1-2, with 12 bases identical to TRBD1. The CDR3 sequence: CAYGTGGANYGYTF. DNA of the CDR3: TGTGCCTACGGGACAGGGGGCGCTAACTATGGCTACACCTTC.